This T cell receptor beta chain appears in the sequencing data of a study of cytomegalovirus exposure and HLA in healthy donors. TCRdb's copy holds only in-frame clones and misses some; the assay was immunoSEQ multiplex PCR. The sample has roughly 150,000 clones; approximately 87% are singletons. The study, taken as a whole, reports: First-cohort TCR clusters tended to co-occur in the roughly 120 validation repertoires, a later analysis found. The authors confirmed in vitro that three CMV-associated chains were specific for CMV antigens.

From germline, CDR1 is KGHSH and CDR2 LQKENI. Trimming took 2 bases from V and 4 from J, leaving 12 bases between them. The CDR3 spans 15 residues. Concerning this clone itself: The antigen is undetermined.

The source of this sequence is a woman aged 30 to 39 in good health and CMV-seronegative. The chain employs TRBV18 and TRBJ1-3, with D unresolved. Sequenced input: PBMCs. CDR3 sequence (DNA): TGTGCCAGCTCACCAGGGTTCAAAGCCGGAAACACCATATATTTT. Translating it yields CASSPGFKAGNTIYF.